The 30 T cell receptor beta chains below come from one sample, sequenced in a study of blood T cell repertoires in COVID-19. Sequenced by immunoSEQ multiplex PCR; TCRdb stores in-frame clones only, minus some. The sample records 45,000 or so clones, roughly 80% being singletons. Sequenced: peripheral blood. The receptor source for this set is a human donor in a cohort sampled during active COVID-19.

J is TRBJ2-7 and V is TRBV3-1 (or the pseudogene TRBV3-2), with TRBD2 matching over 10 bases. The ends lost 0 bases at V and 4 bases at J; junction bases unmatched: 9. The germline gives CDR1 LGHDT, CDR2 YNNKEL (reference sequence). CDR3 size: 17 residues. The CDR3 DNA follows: TGTGCCAGCAGCCAAGATGCGGCTAGCGGGAGTAAATACGAGCAGTACTTC. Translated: CASSQDAASGSKYEQYF.

CDR3 coding DNA: TGTGCCAGCAGTTACTCACGGGGTTCCACCACAGATACGCAGTATTTT. Translation gives CASSYSRGSTTDTQYF. V usage is TRBV6-5 and J usage is TRBJ2-3; weak D call: TRBD2 (5 bases). The length of the CDR3 is 16 residues. V was pared by 0 bases and J by 2 bases, with 12 bases between. Looked up from germline, CDR1 is MNHEY and CDR2 is SVGAGI.

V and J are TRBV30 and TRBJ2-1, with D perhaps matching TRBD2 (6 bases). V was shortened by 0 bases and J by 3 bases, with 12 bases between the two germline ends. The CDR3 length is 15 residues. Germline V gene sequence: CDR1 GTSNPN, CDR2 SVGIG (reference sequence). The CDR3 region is CAWSVDGTVYNEQFF. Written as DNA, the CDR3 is TGTGCCTGGAGTGTAGACGGGACTGTCTACAATGAGCAGTTCTTC.

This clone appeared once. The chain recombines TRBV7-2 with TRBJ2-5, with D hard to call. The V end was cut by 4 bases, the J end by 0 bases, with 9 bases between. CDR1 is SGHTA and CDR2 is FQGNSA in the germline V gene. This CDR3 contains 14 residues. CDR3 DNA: TGTGCCAGCAGCTCCTACCGGGACCAAGAGACCCAGTACTTC. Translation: CASSSYRDQETQYF. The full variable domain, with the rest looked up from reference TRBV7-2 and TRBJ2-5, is GAGVSQSPSNKVTEKGKDVELRCDPISGHTALYWYRQSLGQGLEFLIYFQGNSAPDKSGLPSDRFSAERTGGSVSTLTIQRTQQEDSAVYLCASSSYRDQETQYFGPGTRLLVL.

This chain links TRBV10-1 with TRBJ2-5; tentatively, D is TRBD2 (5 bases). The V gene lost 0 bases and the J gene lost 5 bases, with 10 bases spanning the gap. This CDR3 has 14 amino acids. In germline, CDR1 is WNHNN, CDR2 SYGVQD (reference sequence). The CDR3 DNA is TGCGCCAGCAGTGAGTCCAGCGAGGGCGAGACCCAGTACTTC. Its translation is CASSESSEGETQYF.

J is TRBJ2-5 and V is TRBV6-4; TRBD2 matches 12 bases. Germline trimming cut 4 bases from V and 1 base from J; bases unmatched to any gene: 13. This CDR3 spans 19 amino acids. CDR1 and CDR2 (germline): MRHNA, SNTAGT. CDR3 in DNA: TGTGCCAGCAGTGGACCGACTAGCGGGAGTAAGGACCTCCAAGAGACCCAGTACTTC. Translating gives CASSGPTSGSKDLQETQYF.

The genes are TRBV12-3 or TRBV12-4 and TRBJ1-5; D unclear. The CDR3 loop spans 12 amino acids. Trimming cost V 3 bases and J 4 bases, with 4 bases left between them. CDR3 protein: CASSFRNQPQHF. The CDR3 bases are TGTGCCAGCAGTTTCAGGAATCAGCCCCAGCATTTT.

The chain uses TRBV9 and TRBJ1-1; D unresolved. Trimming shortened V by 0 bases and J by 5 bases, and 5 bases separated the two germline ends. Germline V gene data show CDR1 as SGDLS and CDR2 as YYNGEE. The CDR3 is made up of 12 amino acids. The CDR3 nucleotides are TGTGCCAGCAGCGTAGGAACAACTGAAGCTTTCTTT. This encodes CASSVGTTEAFF. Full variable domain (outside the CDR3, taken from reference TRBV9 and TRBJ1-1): DSGVTQTPKHLITATGQRVTLRCSPRSGDLSVYWYQQSLDQGLQFLIQYYNGEERAKGNILERFSAQQFPDLHSELNLSSLELGDSALYFCASSVGTTEAFFGQGTRLTVV.

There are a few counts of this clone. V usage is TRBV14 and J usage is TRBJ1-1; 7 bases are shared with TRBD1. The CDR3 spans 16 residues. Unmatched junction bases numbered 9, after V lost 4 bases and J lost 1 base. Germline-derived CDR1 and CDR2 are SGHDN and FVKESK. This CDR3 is CASSRGTALSNTEAFF. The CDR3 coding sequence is TGTGCCAGCAGCCGAGGGACAGCACTTTCGAACACTGAAGCTTTCTTT.

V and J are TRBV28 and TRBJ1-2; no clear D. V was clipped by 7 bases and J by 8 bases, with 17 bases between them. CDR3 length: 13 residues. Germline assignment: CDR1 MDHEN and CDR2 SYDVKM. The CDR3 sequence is CASTPRRVGGYTF. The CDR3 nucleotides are TGTGCCAGCACCCCCAGGAGGGTAGGAGGCTACACCTTC.

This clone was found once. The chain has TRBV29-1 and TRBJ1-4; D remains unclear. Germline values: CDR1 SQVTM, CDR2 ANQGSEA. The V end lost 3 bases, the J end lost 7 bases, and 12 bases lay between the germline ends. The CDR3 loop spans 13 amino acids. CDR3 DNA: TGCAGCGTTGATATAGGGAGCGGTGAAAAACTGTTTTTT. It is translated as CSVDIGSGEKLFF.

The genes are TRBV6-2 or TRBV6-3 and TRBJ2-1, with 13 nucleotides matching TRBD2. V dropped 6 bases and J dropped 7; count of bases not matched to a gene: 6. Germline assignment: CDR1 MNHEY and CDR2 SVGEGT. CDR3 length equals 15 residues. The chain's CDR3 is CASSPTSGRINEQFF. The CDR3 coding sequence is TGTGCCAGCAGCCCGACTAGCGGGAGGATAAATGAGCAGTTCTTC.

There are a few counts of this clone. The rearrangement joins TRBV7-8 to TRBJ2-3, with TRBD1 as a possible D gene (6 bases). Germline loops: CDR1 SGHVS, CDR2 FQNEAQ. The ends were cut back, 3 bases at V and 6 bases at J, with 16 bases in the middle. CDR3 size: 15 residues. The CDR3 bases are TGTGCCAGCAGCTTTAGGGACACTTTTTCGGATACGCAGTATTTT. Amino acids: CASSFRDTFSDTQYF.

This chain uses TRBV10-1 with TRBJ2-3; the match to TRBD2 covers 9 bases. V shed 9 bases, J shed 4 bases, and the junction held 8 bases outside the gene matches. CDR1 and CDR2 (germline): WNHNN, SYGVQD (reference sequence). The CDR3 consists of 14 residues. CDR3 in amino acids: CASSTSGTADTQYF. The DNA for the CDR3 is TGCGCCAGTTCGACTAGCGGAACTGCAGATACGCAGTATTTT.

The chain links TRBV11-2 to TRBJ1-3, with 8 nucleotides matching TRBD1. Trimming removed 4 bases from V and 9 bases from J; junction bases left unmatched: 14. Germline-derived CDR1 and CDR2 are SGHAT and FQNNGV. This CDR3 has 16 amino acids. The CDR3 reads CASSSGGTGAGGTIYF. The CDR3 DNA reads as TGTGCCAGCAGCTCTGGTGGGACAGGCGCTGGAGGCACCATATATTTT.

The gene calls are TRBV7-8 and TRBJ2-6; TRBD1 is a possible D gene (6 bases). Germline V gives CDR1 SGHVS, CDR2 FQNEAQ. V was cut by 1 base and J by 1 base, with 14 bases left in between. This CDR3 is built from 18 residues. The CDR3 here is CASSLGLQGWSGANVLTF. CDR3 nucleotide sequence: TGTGCCAGCAGCTTAGGGCTACAGGGTTGGTCTGGGGCCAACGTCCTGACTTTC.

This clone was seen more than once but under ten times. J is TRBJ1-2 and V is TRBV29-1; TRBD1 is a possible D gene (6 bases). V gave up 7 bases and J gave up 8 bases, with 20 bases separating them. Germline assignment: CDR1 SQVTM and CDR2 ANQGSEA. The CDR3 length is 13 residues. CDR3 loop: CSGEGEGVGGYTF. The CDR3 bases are TGCAGCGGCGAGGGGGAGGGTGTAGGGGGCTACACCTTC. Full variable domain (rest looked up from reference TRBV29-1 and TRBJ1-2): SAVISQKPSRDICQRGTSLTIQCQVDSQVTMMFWYRQQPGQSLTLIATANQGSEATYESGFVIDKFPISRPNLTFSTLTVSNMSPEDSSIYLCSGEGEGVGGYTFGSGTRLTVV.

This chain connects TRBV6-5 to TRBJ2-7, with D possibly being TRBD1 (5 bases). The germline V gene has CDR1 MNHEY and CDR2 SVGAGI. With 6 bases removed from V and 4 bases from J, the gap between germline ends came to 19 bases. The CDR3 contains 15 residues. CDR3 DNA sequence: TGTGCCAGCAGGCTCGCGGACACCTCAGGGTACGAGCAGTACTTC. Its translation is CASRLADTSGYEQYF.

CDR3 sequence: CASSEGRLDQPQHF. Here the CDR3 DNA reads TGTGCCAGCAGCGAAGGCAGGTTAGATCAGCCCCAGCATTTT. The V call is TRBV21-1, the J call TRBJ1-5; no check of the table's D call, TRBD1, against the DNA was made. TRBV21-1 is a pseudogene segment. CDR3 length equals 14 residues.

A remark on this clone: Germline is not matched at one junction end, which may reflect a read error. Here the CDR3 reads CSVTAGAGDTKAFF. CDR3 coding DNA: TGCAGCGTAACGGCGGGGGCAGGGGACACTAAAGCTTTCTTT. The J gene is TRBJ1-1, the V gene TRBV29-1; D may be TRBD1 (6 bases). CDR1 SQVTM and CDR2 ANQGSEA come from the germline V gene. This CDR3 region has 14 residues.

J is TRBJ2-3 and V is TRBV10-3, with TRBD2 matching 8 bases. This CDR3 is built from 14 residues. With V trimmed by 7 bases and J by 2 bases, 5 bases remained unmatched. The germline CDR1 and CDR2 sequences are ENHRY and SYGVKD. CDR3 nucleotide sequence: TGTGCCATCACCAGCGGGAGTGCCACAGATACGCAGTATTTT. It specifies CAITSGSATDTQYF.

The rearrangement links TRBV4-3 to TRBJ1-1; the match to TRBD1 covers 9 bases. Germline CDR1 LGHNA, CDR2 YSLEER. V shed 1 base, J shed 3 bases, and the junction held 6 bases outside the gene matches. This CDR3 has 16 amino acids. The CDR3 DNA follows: TGCGCCAGCAGCCAAGGGAACAGGGGGCTCGACACTGAAGCTTTCTTT. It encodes CASSQGNRGLDTEAFF.

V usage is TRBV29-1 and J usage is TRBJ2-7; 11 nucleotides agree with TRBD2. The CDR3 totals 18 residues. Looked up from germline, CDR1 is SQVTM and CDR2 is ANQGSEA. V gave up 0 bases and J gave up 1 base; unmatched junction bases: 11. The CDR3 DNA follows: TGCAGCGTTGAAGATAGGAGTAGCGGGAGGGCCGGATCCTACGAGCAGTACTTC. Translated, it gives CSVEDRSSGRAGSYEQYF.

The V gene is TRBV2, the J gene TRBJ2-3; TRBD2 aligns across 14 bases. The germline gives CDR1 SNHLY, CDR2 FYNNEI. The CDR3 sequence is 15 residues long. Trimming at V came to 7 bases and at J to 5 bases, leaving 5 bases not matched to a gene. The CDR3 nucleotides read TGTGCCAGCACCCGACTAGCGGGGGGGGGAGATACGCAGTATTTT. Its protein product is CASTRLAGGGDTQYF.

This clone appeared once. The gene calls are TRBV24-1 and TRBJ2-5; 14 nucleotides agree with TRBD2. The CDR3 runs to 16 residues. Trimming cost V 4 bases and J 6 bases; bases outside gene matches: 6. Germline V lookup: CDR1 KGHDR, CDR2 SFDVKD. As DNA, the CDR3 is TGTGCCACCAGTGAGGACGGGACTAGCGGGAGACAGACCCAGTACTTC. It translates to CATSEDGTSGRQTQYF.

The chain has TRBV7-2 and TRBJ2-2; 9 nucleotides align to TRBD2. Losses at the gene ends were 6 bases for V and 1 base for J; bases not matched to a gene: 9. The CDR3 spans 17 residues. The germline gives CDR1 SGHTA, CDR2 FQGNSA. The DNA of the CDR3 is TGTGCCAGCAGTCCCCGAGCGGGAGGAGGGAACACCGGGGAGCTGTTTTTT. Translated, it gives CASSPRAGGGNTGELFF.

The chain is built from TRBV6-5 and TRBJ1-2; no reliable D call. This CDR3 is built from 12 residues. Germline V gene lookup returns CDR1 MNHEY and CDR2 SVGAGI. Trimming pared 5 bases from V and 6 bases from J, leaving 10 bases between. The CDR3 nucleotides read TGTGCCAGCAGTCCTGGACTGAATGGCTACACCTTC. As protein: CASSPGLNGYTF.

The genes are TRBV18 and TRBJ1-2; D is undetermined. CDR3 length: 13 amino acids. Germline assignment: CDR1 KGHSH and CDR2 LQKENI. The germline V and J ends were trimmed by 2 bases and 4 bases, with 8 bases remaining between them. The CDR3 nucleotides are TGTGCCAGCTCACCAGGGGAGGCCTATGGCTACACCTTC. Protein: CASSPGEAYGYTF.

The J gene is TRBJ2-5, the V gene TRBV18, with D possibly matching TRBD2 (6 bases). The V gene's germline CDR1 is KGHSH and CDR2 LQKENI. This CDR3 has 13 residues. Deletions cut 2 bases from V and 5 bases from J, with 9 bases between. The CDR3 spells CASSPAGLETQYF. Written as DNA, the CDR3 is TGTGCCAGCTCACCAGCGGGGTTGGAGACCCAGTACTTC.

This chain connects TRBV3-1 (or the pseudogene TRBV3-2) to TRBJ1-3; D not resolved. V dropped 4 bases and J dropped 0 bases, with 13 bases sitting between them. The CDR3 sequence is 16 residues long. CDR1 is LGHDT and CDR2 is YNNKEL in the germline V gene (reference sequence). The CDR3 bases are TGTGCCAGCAGCCCCCTCCCGGACTACTCTGGAAACACCATATATTTT. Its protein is CASSPLPDYSGNTIYF.